This T cell receptor beta chain was observed in a study of T cell responses to AZD1222 COVID-19 vaccine. Germline CDR1 LGHNA, CDR2 YSLEER. The trim removed 1 base at V and 2 bases at J, leaving 12 bases unmatched. This CDR3 has 18 residues. The assay was immunoSEQ multiplex PCR, and TCRdb's table has in-frame clones only and misses some. The data contain nearly 95,000 clones, approximately 92% of them singletons. The sample here was peripheral blood, taken 28 days after the second AZD1222 dose. The receptor was isolated from an adult who received the AZD1222 COVID-19 vaccine. The chain has TRBV4-3 and TRBJ2-3, with 7 bases matching TRBD1. DNA for the CDR3: TGCGCCAGCAGCCAAGCACCCACAGGGGCGACCCCCACAGATACGCAGTATTTT. Its protein product is CASSQAPTGATPTDTQYF.